A single sample gave rise to the 25 T cell receptor beta chains below, sequenced in a study of T cells in Graves' hyperthyroidism and ophthalmopathy (dated by TCRdb to between 2019 and 2020). Library prep was done by multiplex PCR. Sequencing took place on an Illumina HiSeq 2000. Amplification of TCR beta CDR3 regions was carried out from RNA transcripts. A first-round RT-PCR of the TCR CDR3 used the HTBI primer set with the Qiagen OneStep RT-PCR kit. TCRdb's own reprocessing of the public reads used fastp at Q25 and MiXCR and kept productive beta chains. Entries are consolidated by CDR3 protein sequence, retaining the most common genes and DNA. The table for this sample lists around 250,000 distinct CDR3 sequences; approximately 25% of them were counted only once. About 40% of the sample goes to the ten largest clones. Sequences were obtained from blood. These receptors were collected from a woman in her thirties or forties with Graves' ophthalmopathy.

In its sample, this clonotype was seen many times. V and J are TRBV10-3 and TRBJ2-3, with TRBD1 identical over 9 bases. Trimming took 9 bases from V and 2 from J; bases not matched to a gene: 6. Per germline, CDR1 ENHRY and CDR2 SYGVKD. The CDR3 runs 14 residues. The CDR3 sequence is CAIRTGAYTDTQYF. The CDR3 nucleotides read TGTGCCATACGGACAGGGGCGTACACAGATACGCAGTATTTT.

There are many counts of this clonotype. The V gene is TRBV7-3, the J gene TRBJ2-6; D unclear. The CDR3 is 15 residues long. CDR1 and CDR2 (germline): SGHTA, FQGTGA. V was shortened by 5 bases and J by 1 base, with 9 bases between the two germline ends. Here the CDR3 reads CASSLGFSGANVLTF. CDR3 DNA sequence: TGTGCCAGCAGCCTCGGCTTTTCTGGGGCCAACGTCCTGACTTTC. The whole variable domain, remainder taken from reference TRBV7-3 and TRBJ2-6, is GAGVSQTPSNKVTEKGKYVELRCDPISGHTALYWYRQSLGQGPEFLIYFQGTGAADDSGLPNDRFFAVRPEGSVSTLKIQRTERGDSAVYLCASSLGFSGANVLTFGAGSRLTVL.

This clonotype has ten or more counts. This chain uses TRBV5-1 with TRBJ2-7; weak D call: TRBD2 (5 bases). This CDR3 spans 14 amino acids. CDR1 is SGHRS, CDR2 YFSETQ, per germline. Trimming took off 3 bases at V and 2 bases at J, with 12 bases between the two ends. CDR3 amino acids: CASSSSPRAYEQYF. The CDR3 coding sequence is TGCGCCAGCAGCTCCTCCCCGAGGGCCTACGAGCAGTACTTC.

The CDR3 bases are TGTGCCAGTAGTATTTCGGCAGAGAACACTGAAGCTTTCTTT. It specifies CASSISAENTEAFF. The chain combines TRBV19 with TRBJ1-1; D not resolved. CDR1 is LNHDA, CDR2 SQIVND, per germline (reference sequence). This CDR3 contains 14 residues. Trimming stripped 3 bases from V and 1 base from J, with 9 bases between.

This clonotype was seen ten or more times. The gene calls are TRBV7-6 and TRBJ2-7, with no clear D. The CDR3 consists of 16 residues. The V end was cut by 1 base, the J end by 4 bases, with 17 bases between. Germline lookup yields CDR1 SGHVS and CDR2 FNYEAQ. The CDR3 sequence: CASSLDPGRASYEQYF. CDR3 nucleotide sequence: TGTGCCAGCAGCTTAGACCCCGGACGGGCATCGTACGAGCAGTACTTC.

The chain combines TRBV3-1 with TRBJ2-2; 8 bases are shared with TRBD2. The CDR3 has 14 residues. Germline lookup yields CDR1 LGHDT and CDR2 YNNKEL (reference sequence). V was clipped by 6 bases and J by 4 bases; unmatched bases: 4. Written as DNA, the CDR3 is TGTGCCAGCAGTAAGCGGGAGTCCACCGGGGAGCTGTTTTTT. It yields the protein CASSKRESTGELFF. Supplemented by reference TRBV3-1 and TRBJ2-2, the full variable domain reads DTAVSQTPKYLVTQMGNDKSIKCEQNLGHDTMYWYKQDSKKFLKIMFSYNNKELIINETVPNRFSPKSPDKAHLNLHINSLELGDSAVYFCASSKRESTGELFFGEGSRLTVL.

In this sample, this clonotype turned up many times. The DNA of the CDR3 is TGTGCCAGCAGGCCCACCTGGACAAAACAAGAGACCCAGTACTTC. Protein sequence: CASRPTWTKQETQYF. This chain uses TRBV6-4 with TRBJ2-5; D is perhaps TRBD1 (5 bases). The CDR3 contains 15 residues. V was cut by 6 bases and J by 2 bases, with 16 bases left in between. The germline V gene encodes CDR1 MRHNA and CDR2 SNTAGT.

The chain combines TRBV24-1 with TRBJ2-7; 7 bases line up with TRBD1. V gave up 0 bases and J gave up 2 bases; unmatched junction bases: 9. The CDR3 is 17 amino acids. In germline, CDR1 is KGHDR, CDR2 SFDVKD. CDR3 DNA sequence: TGTGCCACCAGTGATTTGCTAAAGGAGACAGGGCCCTACGAGCAGTACTTC. It specifies CATSDLLKETGPYEQYF.

This clonotype was recorded at least ten times. The J gene is TRBJ2-3, the V gene TRBV20-1; D tentatively reads TRBD1 or TRBD2 (5 bases each). CDR1 and CDR2 (germline): DFQATT, SNEGSKA (reference sequence). The CDR3 consists of 16 residues. V was clipped by 0 bases and J by 2 bases, with 15 bases between them. CDR3 nucleotide sequence: TGCAGTGCTAGAGAGGGGGTTGGGGGAAACACAGATACGCAGTATTTT. Translating gives CSAREGVGGNTDTQYF.

This clonotype was counted many times. The chain employs TRBV7-3 and TRBJ1-1; TRBD1 aligns across 7 bases. The germline V gene has CDR1 SGHTA and CDR2 FQGTGA. The CDR3 sequence is 15 residues long. V shed 1 base, J shed 5 bases, and the junction held 7 bases outside the gene matches. CDR3 DNA sequence: TGTGCCAGCAGCTTAAAGGCAGGGGGGGGGACTGAAGCTTTCTTT. It specifies CASSLKAGGGTEAFF.

The chain couples TRBV4-1 to TRBJ2-7; perhaps TRBD2 as D (6 bases). CDR1 is MGHRA and CDR2 is YSYEKL in the germline V gene. This CDR3 has 16 residues. Trimming removed 3 bases from V and 7 bases from J, with 22 bases in between. This CDR3 is CASSQEEAASVGEQYF. Here the CDR3 DNA reads TGCGCCAGCAGCCAGGAAGAGGCGGCTAGCGTTGGGGAGCAGTACTTC.

This clonotype was seen many times. The V and J genes are TRBV20-1 and TRBJ2-7; no reliable D call. The CDR3 extends over 15 amino acids. V lost 0 bases and J 0 bases, leaving 12 bases between the germline ends. Germline CDR1 DFQATT, CDR2 SNEGSKA (reference sequence). CDR3 coding DNA: TGCAGTGCTAGAGATGCCCCAGGTAGCTCCTACGAGCAGTACTTC. Amino acids: CSARDAPGSSYEQYF.

This clonotype has a count of ten or more. V usage is TRBV30 and J usage is TRBJ2-7, with 11 bases lining up with TRBD1. This CDR3 has 14 residues. In germline, CDR1 is GTSNPN, CDR2 SVGIG (reference sequence). V shed 0 bases, J shed 3 bases, and the junction held 1 base outside the gene matches. CDR3 loop: CAWSVGTGGYEQYF. The CDR3 nucleotides are TGTGCCTGGAGTGTTGGGACAGGGGGCTACGAGCAGTACTTC.

This clonotype came up once. The genes are TRBV6-1 and TRBJ1-1; D unclear. Trimming pared 10 bases from V and 3 bases from J, leaving 15 bases between. Germline lookup yields CDR1 MNHNS and CDR2 SASEGT. CDR3 length: 13 amino acids. CDR3 residues: CATTGDWDTEAFF. Here the CDR3 DNA reads TGTGCCACCACCGGGGATTGGGACACTGAAGCTTTCTTT.

This clonotype was observed at least ten times. The V call is TRBV12-3 or TRBV12-4, the J call TRBJ2-7; D call uncertain. The CDR3 is 17 residues long. The V and J ends lost 2 bases and 2 bases respectively, with 19 bases between them. The CDR3 here is CASSLWQVRRPTYEQYF. CDR3 nucleotides: TGTGCCAGCAGTTTATGGCAGGTCCGCCGACCTACCTACGAGCAGTACTTC.

This clonotype has ten or more counts. This chain connects TRBV20-1 to TRBJ2-7; D may be TRBD2 (5 bases). CDR1 is DFQATT and CDR2 is SNEGSKA in the germline V gene (reference sequence). The length of the CDR3 is 13 residues. The germline V and J ends were trimmed by 6 bases and 3 bases, with 15 bases remaining between them. This chain's CDR3 is CSAPKDGDYEQYF. CDR3 DNA: TGCAGTGCGCCCAAGGACGGGGACTACGAGCAGTACTTC.

The CDR3 loop reads CASSPTNGVTEAFF. Written as DNA, the CDR3 is TGTGCCAGCAGCCCCACCAACGGGGTGACTGAAGCTTTCTTT. The V gene is TRBV11-2, the J gene TRBJ1-1; D gene unclear. CDR1 and CDR2 (germline): SGHAT, FQNNGV. This CDR3 is built from 14 residues. V lost 5 bases, J lost 5 bases, and 15 bases lay in between. The variable domain in full, with the rest retrieved from reference TRBV11-2 and TRBJ1-1, is EAGVAQSPRYKIIEKRQSVAFWCNPISGHATLYWYQQILGQGPKLLIQFQNNGVVDDSQLPKDRFSAERLKGVDSTLKIQPAKLEDSAVYLCASSPTNGVTEAFFGQGTRLTVV.

This clonotype was counted at least ten times. CDR3 residues: CASSSDRVNTIYF. The CDR3 DNA reads as TGTGCCAGCAGCTCCGACAGGGTGAACACCATATATTTT. This chain links TRBV7-2 with TRBJ1-3; 7 nucleotides line up with TRBD1. Looked up from germline, CDR1 is SGHTA and CDR2 is FQGNSA. The CDR3 sequence is 13 residues long. The ends lost 4 bases at V and 7 bases at J; junction bases unmatched: 4.

This clonotype was counted ten times or more. The chain carries TRBV5-1 and TRBJ2-3; 10 positions agree with TRBD2. This CDR3 spans 14 amino acids. The germline CDR1 and CDR2 sequences are SGHRS and YFSETQ. V was clipped by 7 bases and J by 3 bases; unmatched bases: 5. The CDR3 is CASQREGRTDTQYF. The CDR3 DNA follows: TGCGCCAGCCAGCGGGAGGGCCGGACAGATACGCAGTATTTT.

This clonotype was counted many times. The chain uses TRBV7-2 and TRBJ1-5, with D maybe TRBD1 (5 bases). Germline V gene sequence: CDR1 SGHTA, CDR2 FQGNSA. The V end lost 2 bases, the J end lost 6 bases, and 14 bases lay between the germline ends. This CDR3 region has 15 residues. The CDR3 loop is CASSLWGGGRQPQHF. The DNA of the CDR3 is TGTGCCAGCAGCTTATGGGGGGGTGGTCGTCAGCCCCAGCATTTT.

This clonotype was detected ten times or more. This sequence joins TRBV7-2 and TRBJ1-3, with D uncertain. Between the trimmed V and J ends, which lost 1 base and 0 bases, there was a span of 4 bases. CDR1 and CDR2 (germline): SGHTA, FQGNSA. CDR3 length: 14 amino acids. CDR3 protein: CASSLGPSGNTIYF. The CDR3 DNA reads TGTGCCAGCAGCTTAGGGCCCTCTGGAAACACCATATATTTT.

This clonotype has ten or more counts. This sequence joins TRBV2 and TRBJ2-7; maybe TRBD1 (5 bases). V lost 3 bases and J lost 5, with 26 bases in between. From germline, CDR1 is SNHLY and CDR2 FYNNEI. The length of the CDR3 is 18 residues. The CDR3: CASSDPAFWGPEGDEQYF. Here the CDR3 DNA reads TGTGCCAGCAGTGACCCTGCTTTTTGGGGCCCAGAAGGGGACGAGCAGTACTTC.

Many counts were recorded for this clonotype. The chain has TRBV2 and TRBJ2-7; unclear D gene. Germline CDR1 and CDR2: SNHLY and FYNNEI. Trimming stripped 8 bases from V and 1 base from J, with 9 bases between. The CDR3 is 12 residues long. The CDR3 DNA reads as TGTGCCAGCTGTCTAGTTTCCTACGAGCAGTACTTC. Amino acid sequence: CASCLVSYEQYF.

This clonotype came up a few times. The V gene is TRBV5-1, the J gene TRBJ2-2; D might be TRBD1 or TRBD2, each matching 5 bases. CDR3 size: 14 residues. The V gene lost 3 bases and the J gene lost 0 bases, with 6 bases spanning the gap. CDR1 and CDR2 from the germline V gene are SGHRS and YFSETQ. The CDR3 DNA sequence: TGCGCCAGCAGCTGGGACCCGAACACCGGGGAGCTGTTTTTT. Its protein is CASSWDPNTGELFF. The complete variable domain, with remaining parts taken from reference TRBV5-1 and TRBJ2-2, reads KAGVTQTPRYLIKTRGQQVTLSCSPISGHRSVSWYQQTPGQGLQFLFEYFSETQRNKGNFPGRFSGRQFSNSRSEMNVSTLELGDSALYLCASSWDPNTGELFFGEGSRLTVL.

The chain combines TRBV7-8 with TRBJ2-7; D ambiguous. V lost 3 bases and J 3 bases, leaving 15 bases between the germline ends. This CDR3 comprises 15 residues. CDR1 is SGHVS, CDR2 FQNEAQ, per germline. The chain's CDR3 is CASSFFYSGNYEQYF. CDR3 bases: TGTGCCAGCAGCTTTTTCTACAGTGGGAACTACGAGCAGTACTTC.